This TCR beta chain was sequenced during a study of T cells in Graves' hyperthyroidism and ophthalmopathy. RNA transcripts provided the source from which TCR beta CDR3 regions were amplified. First-round RT-PCR targeting the TCR CDR3 was performed with the HTBI primer set. TCRdb recomputed calls from the multiplex PCR reads with MiXCR, one row per CDR3 protein. Seen here are about half a million distinct CDR3 sequences, roughly 25% observed once, and the top ten hold over 9%. Germline CDR1 reads LNHDA; CDR2 reads SQIVND (reference sequence). The CDR3 has 14 amino acids. Losses at the gene ends were 8 bases for V and 5 bases for J; bases not matched to a gene: 6. This clonotype was seen only a few times. Its antigen is undetermined. Around 10 ml fresh peripheral blood yielded the PBMCs. Study-wide results and caveats: Also found in blood were most expanded thyroid clonotypes above 0.001. By a 13 V-J model, ophthalmopathy was set apart from stable hyperthyroidism.

The sequenced material came from blood. This chain links TRBV19 with TRBJ1-5, with TRBD1 matching over 10 bases. The receptor comes from a woman in her 30s with Graves' ophthalmopathy. Written as DNA, the CDR3 is TGTGCCAGTGCCGGGACAGGGGTGTATCAGCCCCAGCATTTT. It specifies CASAGTGVYQPQHF.